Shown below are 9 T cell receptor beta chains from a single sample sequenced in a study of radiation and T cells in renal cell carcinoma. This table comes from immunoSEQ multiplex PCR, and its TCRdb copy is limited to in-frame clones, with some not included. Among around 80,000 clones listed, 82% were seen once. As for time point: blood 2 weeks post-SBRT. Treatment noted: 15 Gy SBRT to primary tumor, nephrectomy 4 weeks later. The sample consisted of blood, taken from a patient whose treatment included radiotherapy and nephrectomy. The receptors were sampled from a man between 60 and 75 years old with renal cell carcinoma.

The CDR3 DNA sequence: TGTGCCAGCAGTCCCGAATGGGACAGGGGAAAGGAGCAGTACTTC. This codes for CASSPEWDRGKEQYF. V and J are TRBV25-1 and TRBJ2-7; 10 positions agree with TRBD1. Germline V lookup: CDR1 MGHDK, CDR2 SYGVNS. V trimming: 5 bases; J trimming: 7 bases; junction bases outside the gene matches: 11. The CDR3 extends over 15 amino acids.

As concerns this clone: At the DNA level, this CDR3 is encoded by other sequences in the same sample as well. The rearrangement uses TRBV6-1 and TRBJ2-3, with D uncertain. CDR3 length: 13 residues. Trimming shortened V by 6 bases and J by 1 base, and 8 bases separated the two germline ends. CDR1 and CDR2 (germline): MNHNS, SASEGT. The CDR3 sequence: CASSEVGTDTQYF. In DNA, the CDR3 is TGTGCCAGCAGCGAGGTTGGCACAGATACGCAGTATTTT.

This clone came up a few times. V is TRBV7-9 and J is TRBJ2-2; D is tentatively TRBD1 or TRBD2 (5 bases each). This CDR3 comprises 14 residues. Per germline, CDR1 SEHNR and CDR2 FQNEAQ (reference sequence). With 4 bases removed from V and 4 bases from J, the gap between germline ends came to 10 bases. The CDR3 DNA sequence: TGTGCCAGCAGCTGGGGGACGGGCACCGGGGAGCTGTTTTTT. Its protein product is CASSWGTGTGELFF.

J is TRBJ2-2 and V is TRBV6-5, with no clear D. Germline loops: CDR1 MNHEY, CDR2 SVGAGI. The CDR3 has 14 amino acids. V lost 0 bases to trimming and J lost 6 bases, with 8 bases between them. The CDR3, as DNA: TGTGCCAGCAGTTACTCGGCCCCCGCCGGGGAGCTGTTTTTT. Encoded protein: CASSYSAPAGELFF.

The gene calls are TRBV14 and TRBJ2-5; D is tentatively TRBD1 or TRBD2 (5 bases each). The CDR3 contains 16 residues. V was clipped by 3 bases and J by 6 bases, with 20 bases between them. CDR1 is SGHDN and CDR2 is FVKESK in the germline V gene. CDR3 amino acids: CASSQPTRDPFKTQYF. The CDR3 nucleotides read TGTGCCAGCAGCCAGCCAACCCGGGACCCGTTTAAGACCCAGTACTTC.

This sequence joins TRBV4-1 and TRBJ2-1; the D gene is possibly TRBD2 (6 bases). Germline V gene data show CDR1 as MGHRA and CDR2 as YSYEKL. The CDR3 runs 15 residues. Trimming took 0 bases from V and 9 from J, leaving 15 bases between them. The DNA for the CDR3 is TGCGCCAGCAGCCAAGATTGGACCCACGGGGGTGAGCAGTTCTTC. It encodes CASSQDWTHGGEQFF.

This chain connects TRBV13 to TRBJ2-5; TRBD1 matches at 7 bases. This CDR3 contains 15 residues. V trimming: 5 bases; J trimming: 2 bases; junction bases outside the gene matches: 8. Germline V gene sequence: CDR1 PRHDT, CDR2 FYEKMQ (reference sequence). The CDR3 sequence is CASSRYGTEQETQYF. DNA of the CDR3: TGTGCCAGCAGCCGATACGGGACAGAACAAGAGACCCAGTACTTC.

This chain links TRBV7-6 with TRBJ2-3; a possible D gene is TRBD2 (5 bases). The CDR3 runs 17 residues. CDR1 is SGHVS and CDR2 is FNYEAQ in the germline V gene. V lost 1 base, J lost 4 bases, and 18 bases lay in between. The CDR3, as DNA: TGTGCCAGCAGCTTAGGCTTTATGGGAGTGGAGGCAGATACGCAGTATTTT. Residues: CASSLGFMGVEADTQYF.

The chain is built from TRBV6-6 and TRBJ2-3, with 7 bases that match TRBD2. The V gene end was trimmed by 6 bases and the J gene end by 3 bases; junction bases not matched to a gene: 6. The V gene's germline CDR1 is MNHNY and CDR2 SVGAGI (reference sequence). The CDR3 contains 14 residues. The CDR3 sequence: CASSNGDYTDTQYF. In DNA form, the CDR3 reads TGTGCCAGCAGCAATGGGGACTATACAGATACGCAGTATTTT.